The T cell receptor (beta chain) under discussion was sequenced for a study of identical twins. Study-wide points: Out-of-frame beta chain sequences displayed weaker excess sharing between twins.

Concerning this clonotype itself: What it binds is not known.

Template switching introduced a universal primer site, and the cDNA bore unique molecular identifiers. TCRdb re-called the 5' RACE reads through MiXCR, storing one row per CDR3 protein. The data show roughly 1,500,000 distinct CDR3 sequences, less than 35% seen once. The sequence was collected from a newborn girl in good health. The material sequenced was cord blood.

This CDR3 reads CASSFPPLYEQYF. CDR3 bases: TGTGCCAGCAGTTTTCCCCCTCTCTACGAGCAGTACTTC. J is TRBJ2-7 and V is TRBV28; D is unclear. Looked up from germline, CDR1 is MDHEN and CDR2 is SYDVKM. The CDR3 covers 13 residues. The ends were cut back, 3 bases at V and 3 bases at J, with 9 bases in the middle.